The sequence of this T cell receptor (beta chain) was determined in a study of blood T cell repertoires in COVID-19. Across the study: Both acute and convalescent COVID-19 samples were obtained from the United States, Italy and Spain. PBMCs, B-cell-depleted T cells, or T cells provided the cDNA or gDNA that made up the material.

Authors' analysis steps: Reference gene primers were amplified, and this amplification served to estimate nucleated cell counts. Repertoires were generated with immunoSEQ multiplex PCR, while TCRdb's copy carries only in-frame clones and drops some. V and J calls plus clone size are reproduced from that table; the DNA served to infer D and trimming. This repertoire shows around 100,000 clones, roughly 76% found once; its top ten account for under 5.5%. Seattle patients were enrolled during active infection and followed longitudinally. The V gene lost 0 bases and the J gene lost 4 bases, with 21 bases spanning the gap. CDR1 and CDR2 from the germline V gene are MNHEY and SVGEGT. CDR3 size: 18 residues.

The chain links TRBV6-2 or TRBV6-3 to TRBJ1-1; tentatively, D is TRBD1 (5 bases). The receptor was isolated from an elderly man with COVID-19, enrolled during active disease. Sequenced material: peripheral blood. Here the CDR3 reads CASSYSIVQGNSVTEAFF. The CDR3 DNA reads as TGTGCCAGCAGTTACTCGATTGTGCAGGGTAATTCGGTCACTGAAGCTTTCTTT.